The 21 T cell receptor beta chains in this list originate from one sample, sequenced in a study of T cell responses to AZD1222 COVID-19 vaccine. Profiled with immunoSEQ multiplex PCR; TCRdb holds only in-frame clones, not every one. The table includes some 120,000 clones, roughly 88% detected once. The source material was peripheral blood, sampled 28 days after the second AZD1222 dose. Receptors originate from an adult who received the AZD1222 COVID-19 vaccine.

The CDR3 here is CASSEEPRGHQPQHF. The CDR3 DNA sequence: TGTGCCAGCAGTGAAGAACCACGGGGTCATCAGCCCCAGCATTTT. V usage is TRBV6-1 and J usage is TRBJ1-5; the D is unclear. The V end was cut by 1 base, the J end by 5 bases, with 12 bases between. Germline CDR1 reads MNHNS; CDR2 reads SASEGT. The CDR3 spans 15 residues.

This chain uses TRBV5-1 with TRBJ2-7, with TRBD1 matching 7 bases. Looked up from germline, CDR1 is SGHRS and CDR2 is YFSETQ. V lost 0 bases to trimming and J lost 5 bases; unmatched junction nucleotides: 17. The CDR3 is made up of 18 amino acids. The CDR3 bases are TGCGCCAGCAGCTTGGAAACTCAAGGGACAGCATCTCCCGACGAGCAGTACTTC. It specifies CASSLETQGTASPDEQYF.

The CDR3 reads CASSSRGTGDYGYTF. In nucleotides, the CDR3 is TGTGCCAGCAGCTCCCGCGGGACAGGGGACTATGGCTACACCTTC. The V call is TRBV3-1 (or the pseudogene TRBV3-2), the J call TRBJ1-2, with 10 nucleotides matching TRBD1. V lost 5 bases and J lost 3; bases outside the gene matches: 6. The CDR3 totals 15 residues. The germline V gene encodes CDR1 LGHDT and CDR2 YNNKEL (reference sequence).

CDR3 nucleotides: TGTGCCAGCAAGTTCCCCATGAGCGGACAGTTGTACACTGAAGCTTTCTTT. This gives the protein CASKFPMSGQLYTEAFF. The genes are TRBV21-1 and TRBJ1-1; no check of the table's D call, TRBD1, against the DNA was made. TRBV21-1 counts as a pseudogene. This CDR3 is 17 amino acids long.

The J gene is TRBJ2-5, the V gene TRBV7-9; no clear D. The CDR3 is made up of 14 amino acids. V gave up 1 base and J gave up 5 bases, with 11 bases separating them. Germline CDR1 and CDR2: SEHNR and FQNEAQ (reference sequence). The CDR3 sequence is CASSLGGFRETQYF. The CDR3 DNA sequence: TGTGCCAGCAGCTTAGGGGGATTCAGGGAGACCCAGTACTTC.

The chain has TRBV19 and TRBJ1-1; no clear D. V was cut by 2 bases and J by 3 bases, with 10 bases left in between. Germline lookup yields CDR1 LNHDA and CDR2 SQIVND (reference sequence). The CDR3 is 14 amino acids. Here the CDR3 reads CASSIQWEYTEAFF. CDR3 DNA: TGTGCCAGTAGTATACAGTGGGAGTACACTGAAGCTTTCTTT.

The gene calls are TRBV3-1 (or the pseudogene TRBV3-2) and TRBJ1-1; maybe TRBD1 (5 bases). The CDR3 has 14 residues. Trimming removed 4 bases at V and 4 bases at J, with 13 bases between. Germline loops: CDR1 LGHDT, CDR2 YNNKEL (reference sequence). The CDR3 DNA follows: TGTGCCAGCAGCCCCGGTGGGGGGAGCACTGAAGCTTTCTTT. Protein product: CASSPGGGSTEAFF.

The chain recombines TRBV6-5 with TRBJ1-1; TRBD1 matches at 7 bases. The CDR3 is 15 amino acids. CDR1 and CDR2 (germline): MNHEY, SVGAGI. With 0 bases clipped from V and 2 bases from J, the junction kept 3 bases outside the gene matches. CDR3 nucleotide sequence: TGTGCCAGCAGTTACTCAGGGGGCCCCAACACTGAAGCTTTCTTT. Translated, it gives CASSYSGGPNTEAFF.

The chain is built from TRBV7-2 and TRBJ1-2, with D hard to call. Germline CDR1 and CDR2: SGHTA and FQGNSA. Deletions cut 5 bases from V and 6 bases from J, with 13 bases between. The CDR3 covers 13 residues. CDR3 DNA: TGTGCCAGCAGCCCCCAGCGGGGTAATGGCTACACCTTC. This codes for CASSPQRGNGYTF.

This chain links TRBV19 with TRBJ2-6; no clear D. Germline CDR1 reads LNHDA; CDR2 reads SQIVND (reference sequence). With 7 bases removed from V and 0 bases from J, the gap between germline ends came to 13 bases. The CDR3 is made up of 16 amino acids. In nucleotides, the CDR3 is TGTGCCAGTACCCTTTTTCCGAGCTCTGGGGCCAACGTCCTGACTTTC. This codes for CASTLFPSSGANVLTF.

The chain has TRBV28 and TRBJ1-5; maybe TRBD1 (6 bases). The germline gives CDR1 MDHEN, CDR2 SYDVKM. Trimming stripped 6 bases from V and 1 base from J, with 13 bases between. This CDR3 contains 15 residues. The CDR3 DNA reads TGTGCCAGCAGCCGCGGGGGCGCGAGCAATCAGCCCCAGCATTTT. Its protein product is CASSRGGASNQPQHF.

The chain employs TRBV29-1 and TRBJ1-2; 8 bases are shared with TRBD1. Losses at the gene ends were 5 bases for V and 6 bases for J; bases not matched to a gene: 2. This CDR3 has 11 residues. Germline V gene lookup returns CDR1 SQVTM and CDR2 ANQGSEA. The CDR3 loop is CSVRQGNGYTF. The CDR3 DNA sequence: TGCAGCGTTAGACAGGGGAATGGCTACACCTTC.

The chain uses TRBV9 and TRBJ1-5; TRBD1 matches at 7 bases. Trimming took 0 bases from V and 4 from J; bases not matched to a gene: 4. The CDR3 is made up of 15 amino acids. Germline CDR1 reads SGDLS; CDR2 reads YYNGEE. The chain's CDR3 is CASSVGQGKNQPQHF. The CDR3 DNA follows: TGTGCCAGCAGCGTAGGACAGGGTAAGAATCAGCCCCAGCATTTT.

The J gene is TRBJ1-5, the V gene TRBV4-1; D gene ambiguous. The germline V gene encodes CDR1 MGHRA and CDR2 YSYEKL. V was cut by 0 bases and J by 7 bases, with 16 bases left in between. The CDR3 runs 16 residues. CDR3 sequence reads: CASSQDPQAILQPQHF. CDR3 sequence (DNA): TGCGCCAGCAGCCAAGATCCCCAGGCAATCTTACAGCCCCAGCATTTT.

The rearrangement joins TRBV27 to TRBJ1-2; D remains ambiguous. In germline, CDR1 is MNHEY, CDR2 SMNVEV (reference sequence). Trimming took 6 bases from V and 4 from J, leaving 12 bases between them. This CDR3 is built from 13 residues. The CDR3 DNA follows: TGTGCCAGCAGCCGCACTCCTTCCTATGGCTACACCTTC. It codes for CASSRTPSYGYTF.

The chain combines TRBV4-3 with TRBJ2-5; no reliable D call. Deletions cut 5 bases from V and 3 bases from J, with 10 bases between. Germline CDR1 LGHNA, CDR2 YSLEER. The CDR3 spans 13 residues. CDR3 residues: CASSAEAEETQYF. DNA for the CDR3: TGCGCCAGCAGCGCCGAGGCAGAAGAGACCCAGTACTTC.

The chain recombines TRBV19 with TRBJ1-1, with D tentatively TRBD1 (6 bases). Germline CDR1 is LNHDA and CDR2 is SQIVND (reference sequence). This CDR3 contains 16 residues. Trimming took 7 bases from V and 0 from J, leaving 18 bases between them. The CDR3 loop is CASIDRTPTMNTEAFF. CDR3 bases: TGTGCCAGTATTGACAGGACACCTACTATGAACACTGAAGCTTTCTTT.

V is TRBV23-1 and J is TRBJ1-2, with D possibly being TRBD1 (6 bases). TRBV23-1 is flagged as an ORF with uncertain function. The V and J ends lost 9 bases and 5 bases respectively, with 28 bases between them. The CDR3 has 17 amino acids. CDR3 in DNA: TGCGCCAGTCCCCCCCCCAAATTCGGGGGCGCAAGGTATGGCTACACCTTC. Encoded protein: CASPPPKFGGARYGYTF.

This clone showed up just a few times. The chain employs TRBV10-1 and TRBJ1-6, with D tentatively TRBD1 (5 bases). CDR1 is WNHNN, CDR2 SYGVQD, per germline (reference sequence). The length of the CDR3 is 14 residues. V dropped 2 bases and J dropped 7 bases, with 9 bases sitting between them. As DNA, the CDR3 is TGCGCCAGCAGTGAGGGGGGTTACAATTCACCCCTCCACTTT. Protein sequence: CASSEGGYNSPLHF.

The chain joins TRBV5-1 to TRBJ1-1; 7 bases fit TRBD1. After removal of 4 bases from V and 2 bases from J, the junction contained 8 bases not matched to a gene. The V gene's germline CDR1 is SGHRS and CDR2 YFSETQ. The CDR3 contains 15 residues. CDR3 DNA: TGCGCCAGCAGCCCGACGGACAGGCCAAACACTGAAGCTTTCTTT. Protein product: CASSPTDRPNTEAFF.

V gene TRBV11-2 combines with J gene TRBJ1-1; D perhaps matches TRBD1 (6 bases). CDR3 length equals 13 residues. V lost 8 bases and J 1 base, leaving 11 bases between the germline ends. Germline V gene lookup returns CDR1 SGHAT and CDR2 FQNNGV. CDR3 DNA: TGTGCCAGCCGTTACAGGGCGAACACTGAAGCTTTCTTT. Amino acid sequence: CASRYRANTEAFF.